This T cell receptor (beta chain) came from a study of cytomegalovirus exposure and HLA in healthy donors. Notes on this clone: In the same sample, other DNA sequences code for this CDR3.

The V end lost 6 bases, the J end lost 2 bases, and 10 bases lay between the germline ends. The CDR3 has 13 residues. Germline loops: CDR1 LNHDA, CDR2 SQIVND (reference sequence). Amplification used 60 Vbeta primers and 13 Jbeta primers. Libraries were prepared by immunoSEQ multiplex PCR; TCRdb keeps only in-frame clonotypes and omits some of them. This table has about 150,000 clones, roughly 75% appearing once. The sample taken for sequencing was PBMCs. The chain is built from TRBV19 and TRBJ1-2, with D unresolved. The receptor was isolated from a man aged 18 to 35 in good health and CMV-seronegative. The CDR3 loop reads CASRPDINYGYTF. The CDR3 region has the DNA TGTGCCAGTAGACCCGACATAAACTATGGCTACACCTTC.